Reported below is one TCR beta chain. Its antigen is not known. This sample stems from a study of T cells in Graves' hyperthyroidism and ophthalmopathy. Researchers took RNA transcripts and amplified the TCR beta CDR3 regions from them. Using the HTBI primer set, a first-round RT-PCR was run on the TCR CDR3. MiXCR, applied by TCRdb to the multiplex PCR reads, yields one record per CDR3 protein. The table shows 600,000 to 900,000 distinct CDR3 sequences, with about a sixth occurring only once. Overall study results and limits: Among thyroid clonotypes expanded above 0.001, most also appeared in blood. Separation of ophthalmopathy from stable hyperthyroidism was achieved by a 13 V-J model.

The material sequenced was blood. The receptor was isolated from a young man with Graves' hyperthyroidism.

CDR3 DNA: TGTGCCAGCAGTTTAGGCGGGACGGGGAATGAGCAGTTCTTC. It is translated as CASSLGGTGNEQFF. V gene TRBV27 combines with J gene TRBJ2-1; D might be TRBD2 (6 bases). The germline CDR1 and CDR2 sequences are MNHEY and SMNVEV (reference sequence). Trimming took 2 bases from V and 7 from J, leaving 12 bases between them. The CDR3 spans 14 residues.